Listed here is a single T cell receptor (beta chain). This specimen comes from a study of blood T cell repertoires in COVID-19. Original handling: Amplification with reference gene primers provided the estimates of nucleated cell counts. Profiling relied on immunoSEQ multiplex PCR, and the TCRdb table lists in-frame clones only, not all of them. V and J calls and clone size follow that table, whereas D and trimming were derived from the DNA. The table has fewer than 400,000 clones, approximately 85% seen once. The germline gives CDR1 LNHDA, CDR2 SQIVND (reference sequence). CDR3 length equals 15 residues. The V end lost 6 bases, the J end lost 0 bases, and 12 bases lay between the germline ends. Study members were between roughly 18 and 100 years old and lived in about two dozen US regions. Cohorts were assigned according to the clinical history that participants reported.

The receptor comes from a man younger than 45 who had recovered from COVID-19. The rearrangement links TRBV19 to TRBJ2-1; a weak D match, TRBD1 (6 bases). Sequenced: PBMCs or T cells enriched from blood (not recorded which). For the CDR3, the DNA is TGTGCCAGTAGAGGAGACAGGAACTCCTACAATGAGCAGTTCTTC. This gives the protein CASRGDRNSYNEQFF. Based on the CDR3 plus reference TRBV19 and TRBJ2-1, the full variable domain is DGGITQSPKYLFRKEGQNVTLSCEQNLNHDAMYWYRQDPGQGLRLIYYSQIVNDFQKGDIAEGYSVSREKKESFPLTVTSAQKNPTAFYLCASRGDRNSYNEQFFGPGTRLTVL.